These 2 T cell receptor beta chains were all obtained from the same sample, sequenced in a study of T cell therapy after organ transplantation. Time point of the sample: 20-29 weeks after completion of therapy. No antigen has been identified for these receptors. The assay was immunoSEQ multiplex PCR, and TCRdb's table has in-frame clones only and misses some. The data contain approximately 22,000 clones, roughly 84% of them singletons. This specimen was CD8+ T cells from blood, taken after autologous CMV-specific T cell therapy. The receptors derive from a human patient who had received a solid organ transplant and had CMV disease. Some T cells may have come from the graft donor.

The V and J genes are TRBV9 and TRBJ2-2, with 7 bases that match TRBD2. There are 15 residues in the CDR3. Germline-derived CDR1 and CDR2 are SGDLS and YYNGEE. V lost 2 bases to trimming and J lost 6 bases; unmatched junction nucleotides: 7. CDR3 DNA: TGTGCCAGCAGCGTGTCGGGGGGTCTCGCCGGGGAGCTGTTTTTT. Translating it yields CASSVSGGLAGELFF.

The chain links TRBV4-3 to TRBJ2-5, with 10 bases that match TRBD2. The better agreement between TRBJ2-7 and the DNA end casts doubt on the J call. The CDR3 runs 15 residues. CDR1 and CDR2 (germline): LGHNA, YSLEER. CDR3 nucleotide sequence: TGCGCCAGCAGCCAAGCTAGCGGGAGTAAGTACGAGCAGTACTTC. Protein sequence: CASSQASGSKYEQYF.